The 8 T cell receptor beta chains below come from one sample, sequenced in a study of metastatic and nonmetastatic thyroid tumors. TCRdb re-analyzed the PCR reads through MiXCR. The profile shows 13,000 or so clones, approximately 30% of them singletons. No treatment had been given to any patient before thyroid surgery. Sequencing used tumor tissue. Receptor source: a female donor with papillary thyroid cancer or a benign thyroid nodule (not recorded which). Some clones in this sample may be carry-over from other donors' samples.

This clone was seen repeatedly, ten times or more. Additional DNA sequences in this sample encode the identical CDR3. This chain connects TRBV10-1 to TRBJ2-3, with D possibly being TRBD2 (6 bases). Per the germline V gene, CDR1 is WNHNN and CDR2 is SYGVQD (reference sequence). The V gene lost 3 bases and the J gene lost 6 bases, with 19 bases spanning the gap. The CDR3 length is 16 residues. In DNA form, the CDR3 reads TGCGCCAGCAGTGAAGGAAGCCCGGCGGGATTGGATACGCAGTATTTT. It translates to CASSEGSPAGLDTQYF.

This chain links TRBV4-1 with TRBJ2-3; 12 nucleotides agree with TRBD2. CDR3 length: 18 residues. J lost 2 bases, V lost 0 bases, and 6 bases had no gene match. Germline loops: CDR1 MGHRA, CDR2 YSYEKL. CDR3 in amino acids: CASSQEWGLAGLTDTQYF. In nucleotides, the CDR3 is TGCGCCAGCAGCCAAGAATGGGGACTAGCGGGCCTCACAGATACGCAGTATTTT.

The rearrangement uses TRBV19 and TRBJ1-5, with D tentatively TRBD1 (5 bases). The CDR3 has 13 amino acids. The germline gives CDR1 LNHDA, CDR2 SQIVND (reference sequence). Trimming left V 6 bases short and J 6 bases short, with 12 bases between. In DNA, the CDR3 is TGTGCCAGTAGGCCATCGGGGGGTCAGCCCCAGCATTTT. Its translation is CASRPSGGQPQHF.

The sample holds a few counts of this clone. The rearrangement uses TRBV6-1 and TRBJ1-1; 7 nucleotides align to TRBD1. With 10 bases clipped from V and 2 bases from J, the junction kept 7 bases outside the gene matches. Germline V lookup: CDR1 MNHNS, CDR2 SASEGT. The CDR3 is made up of 13 amino acids. The CDR3 DNA sequence: TGTGCCATCAGCGGGACAGCCAACACTGAAGCTTTCTTT. Residues: CAISGTANTEAFF.

This clone was seen a few times. Relative to the germline gene, one junction end is altered; a read error may explain this. This sequence joins TRBV12-3 or TRBV12-4 and TRBJ2-3; D is possibly TRBD1 (6 bases). The CDR3 totals 15 residues. The CDR3 coding sequence is TGTGCCAGCAGCCTGCTAGCTCCCCGGACAGATACTCAGTATTTT. This sequence encodes CASSLLAPRTDTQYF.

In regard to this clone: A read error may account for a junction end that differs from germline. The CDR3 coding sequence is TGTGCGTGCCAGCGGGTGGAGTCGAACACTGAATCTTTCTTT. It specifies CACQRVESNTESFF. This rearrangement joins TRBV12-3 or TRBV12-4 to TRBJ1-1; D unclear. CDR3 length: 14 residues.

The chain uses TRBV7-8 and TRBJ2-7, with TRBD1 identical over 9 bases. CDR1 and CDR2 from the germline V gene are SGHVS and FQNEAQ. The CDR3 is 15 residues long. V trimming: 1 base; J trimming: 1 base; junction bases outside the gene matches: 2. Here the CDR3 reads CASSLEGTGSYEQYF. CDR3 nucleotide sequence: TGTGCCAGCAGCTTAGAGGGGACAGGGTCCTACGAGCAGTACTTC.

This clone is medium-sized. The rearrangement uses TRBV11-2 and TRBJ2-5; a possible D gene is TRBD2 (6 bases). CDR3 length: 15 residues. The germline V gene has CDR1 SGHAT and CDR2 FQNNGV. V was trimmed by 2 bases and J by 2 bases, leaving 12 bases between them. The CDR3 reads CASSLTFSGQETQYF. The CDR3 nucleotides are TGTGCCAGCAGCTTAACCTTTAGCGGACAAGAGACCCAGTACTTC. Complete variable domain (other parts from reference TRBV11-2 and TRBJ2-5): EAGVAQSPRYKIIEKRQSVAFWCNPISGHATLYWYQQILGQGPKLLIQFQNNGVVDDSQLPKDRFSAERLKGVDSTLKIQPAKLEDSAVYLCASSLTFSGQETQYFGPGTRLLVL.